These 2 T cell receptor beta chains share one sample of origin, sequenced in a study of CD8 T cells in Susac syndrome. Random hexamers were used to reverse transcribe the RNA input (roughly 0.5 to 1 ug). Each CDR3 protein gets one entry after TCRdb re-called the immunoSEQ multiplex PCR reads with MiXCR. Of 150,000 to 200,000 distinct CDR3 sequences detected, about 94% appear once; the ten largest clones hold around 0.15%. Input material: CD4+ T cells from PBMCs. Receptor source: a human donor in good health.

The chain uses TRBV20-1 and TRBJ2-1, with 9 bases aligning to TRBD2. The CDR3 length is 14 residues. After removal of 2 bases from V and 9 bases from J, the junction contained 8 bases not matched to a gene. Germline assignment: CDR1 DFQATT and CDR2 SNEGSKA (reference sequence). CDR3 sequence reads: CSARSAGGPGEQFF. Written as DNA, the CDR3 is TGCAGTGCTAGATCTGCGGGGGGGCCGGGTGAGCAGTTCTTC.

V gene TRBV12-3 or TRBV12-4 combines with J gene TRBJ2-7; TRBD1 might be the D (6 bases). Trimming shortened V by 5 bases and J by 2 bases, and 10 bases separated the two germline ends. CDR3 length equals 13 residues. For the CDR3, the DNA is TGTGCCAGCAGTCGGGACAACCCCTACGAGCAGTACTTC. It encodes CASSRDNPYEQYF.